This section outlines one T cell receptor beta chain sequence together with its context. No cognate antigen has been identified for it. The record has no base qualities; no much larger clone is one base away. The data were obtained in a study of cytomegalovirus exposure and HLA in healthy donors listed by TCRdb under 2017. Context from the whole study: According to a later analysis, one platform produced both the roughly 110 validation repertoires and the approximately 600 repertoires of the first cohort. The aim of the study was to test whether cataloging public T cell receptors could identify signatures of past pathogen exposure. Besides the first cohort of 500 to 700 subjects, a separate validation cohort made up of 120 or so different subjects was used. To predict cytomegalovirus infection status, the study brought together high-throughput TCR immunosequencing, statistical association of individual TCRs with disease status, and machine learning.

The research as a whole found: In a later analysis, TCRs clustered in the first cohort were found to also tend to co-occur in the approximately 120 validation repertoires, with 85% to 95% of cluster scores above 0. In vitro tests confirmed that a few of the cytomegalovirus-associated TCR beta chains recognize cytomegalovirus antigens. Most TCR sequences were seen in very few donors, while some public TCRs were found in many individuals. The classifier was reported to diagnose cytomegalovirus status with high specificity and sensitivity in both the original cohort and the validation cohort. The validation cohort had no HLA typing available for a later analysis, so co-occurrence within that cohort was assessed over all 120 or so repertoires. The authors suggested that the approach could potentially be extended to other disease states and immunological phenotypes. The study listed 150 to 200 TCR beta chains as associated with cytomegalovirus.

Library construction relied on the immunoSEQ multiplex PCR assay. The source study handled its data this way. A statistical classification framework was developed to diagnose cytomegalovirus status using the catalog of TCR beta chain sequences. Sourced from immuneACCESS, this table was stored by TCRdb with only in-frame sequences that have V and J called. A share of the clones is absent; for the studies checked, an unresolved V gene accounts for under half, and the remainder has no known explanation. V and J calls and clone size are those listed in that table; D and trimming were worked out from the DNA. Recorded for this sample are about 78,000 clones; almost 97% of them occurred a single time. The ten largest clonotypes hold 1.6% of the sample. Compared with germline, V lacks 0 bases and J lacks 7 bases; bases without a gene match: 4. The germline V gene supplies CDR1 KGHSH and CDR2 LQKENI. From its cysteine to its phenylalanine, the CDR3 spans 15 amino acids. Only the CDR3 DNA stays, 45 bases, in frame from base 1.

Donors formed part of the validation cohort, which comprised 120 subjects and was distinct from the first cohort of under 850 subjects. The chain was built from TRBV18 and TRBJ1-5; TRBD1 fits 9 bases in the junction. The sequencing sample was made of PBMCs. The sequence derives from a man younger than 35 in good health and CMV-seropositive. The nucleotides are TGTGCCAGCTCACCACCGGGACAGGGCGGGCAGCCCCAGCATTTT. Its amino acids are CASSPPGQGGQPQHF.